A single sample gave rise to the 5 T cell receptor beta chains below, sequenced in a study of cytomegalovirus exposure and HLA in healthy donors. A multiplex PCR was run with 60 Vbeta primers and 13 Jbeta primers. Clones were read by immunoSEQ multiplex PCR, and TCRdb kept only the in-frame ones, dropping some. Recorded for this sample: 150,000 to 200,000 clones. Sequenced material: PBMCs. These TCRs come from a woman aged 60-75 years in good health and CMV-seronegative.

The chain joins TRBV4-3 to TRBJ2-7, with D maybe TRBD2 (6 bases). CDR3 length: 16 amino acids. Germline V CDR1 and CDR2: LGHNA, YSLEER. The ends were cut back, 0 bases at V and 2 bases at J, with 14 bases in the middle. The CDR3 here is CASSQDLGTPTYEQYF. Written as DNA, the CDR3 is TGCGCCAGCAGCCAAGATCTCGGGACTCCAACCTACGAGCAGTACTTC.

The V and J genes are TRBV5-1 and TRBJ2-7, with a tentative D call TRBD2 (5 bases). The CDR3 extends over 13 amino acids. Germline V gene data show CDR1 as SGHRS and CDR2 as YFSETQ. With 6 bases removed from V and 6 bases from J, the gap between germline ends came to 16 bases. DNA of the CDR3: TGCGCCAGCAACAACCCCCCTGAGGGCGAGCAGTACTTC. Its protein product is CASNNPPEGEQYF.

V and J are TRBV4-3 and TRBJ2-2; D is ambiguous. The CDR3 contains 13 residues. Trimming left V 4 bases short and J 5 bases short, with 8 bases between. Germline V gene sequence: CDR1 LGHNA, CDR2 YSLEER. CDR3 in amino acids: CASSRLGTGELFF. The CDR3 nucleotides are TGCGCCAGCAGCCGTCTAGGAACCGGGGAGCTGTTTTTT.

The V call is TRBV7-6, the J call TRBJ2-7, with D possibly being TRBD1 (5 bases). V lost 5 bases and J lost 3, with 11 bases in between. Germline CDR1 is SGHVS and CDR2 is FNYEAQ. The CDR3 is 13 amino acids. The CDR3: CASSPTGFYEQYF. The CDR3 nucleotides are TGTGCCAGCAGCCCAACAGGTTTCTACGAGCAGTACTTC.

The rearrangement links TRBV5-4 to TRBJ2-5, with 12 positions matching TRBD2. From germline, CDR1 is SGHNT and CDR2 YYREEE (reference sequence). V lost 4 bases and J lost 4; bases outside the gene matches: 8. The CDR3 is 16 amino acids. The CDR3 coding sequence is TGTGCCAGCAGCCTTACTAGCGGGGGGCCGGGAGAGACCCAGTACTTC. This gives the protein CASSLTSGGPGETQYF.